This note documents a single TCR beta chain sequence. No antigen is known for it. Distinct nucleotide sequences in the sample also encode this CDR3. Data came from immunoSEQ multiplex PCR; TCRdb stores just in-frame clones and leaves some out. The sample has over a million clones, about 80% seen once. This sample is part of a study of shared clonotypes between healthy human individuals. Study summary: Those who served as donors were a couple of women and a few men between the ages of 18 and 49. Used for every donor were three CD4 naive, three CD4 memory, two CD8 naive and one CD8 memory plate.

Study observations and caveats: Non-shared clonotypes were found to have lower generation probabilities than the clonotypes that were shared by all four of the sorted-subset donors.

The CDR3 runs 13 residues. Germline values: CDR1 KGHSH, CDR2 LQKENI. V was shortened by 2 bases and J by 3 bases, with 7 bases between the two germline ends. The sample consisted of memory CD4+ T cells sorted from blood. The subset was: CD45RA-negative fraction. The rearrangement links TRBV18 to TRBJ1-2; the D is unclear. This TCR was recovered from a man in his late teens or twenties in good health. The CDR3 DNA reads TGTGCCAGCTCACCAGGGAGAGACTATGGCTACACCTTC. Translated, it gives CASSPGRDYGYTF.